The clone carrying this T cell receptor (beta chain) was recorded once. This sample was included in a study of CD8+ T cells in alopecia areata. The V end lost 7 bases, the J end lost 0 bases, and 15 bases lay between the germline ends. Germline values: CDR1 SNHLY, CDR2 FYNNEI. This CDR3 spans 16 amino acids. RNA was isolated and reverse transcribed to cDNA, the sequencing template. Assay used: immunoSEQ multiplex PCR; TCRdb lists only in-frame clones, some missing. The sample lists 150,000 or so clones; 40% to 50% were seen once. This receptor was taken from a human donor with alopecia areata. Sequenced: CD4+ T cells sorted from blood. V gene TRBV2 combines with J gene TRBJ1-4, with D perhaps TRBD1 (5 bases). For the CDR3, the DNA is TGTGCCAGCACCTTTGGGACGGCGGCAACTAATGAAAAACTGTTTTTT. Its protein is CASTFGTAATNEKLFF.